The text below deals with one TCR beta chain. Its target is not known. With 6 bases clipped from V and 3 bases from J, the junction kept 9 bases outside the gene matches. Germline CDR1 and CDR2: SGHRS and YFSETQ. The CDR3 has 15 residues. The record originates from a study of cytomegalovirus exposure and HLA in healthy donors. General study results and limits: In a later analysis, donors in an Asian-associated ancestry cluster reportedly had fewer N-insertions in productive TCRs than the cohort mean.

Vbeta (60) and Jbeta (13) primers were used in the PCR. Data came from immunoSEQ multiplex PCR; TCRdb stores just in-frame clones and leaves some out. Of 100,000 to 150,000 clones in the sample, around three quarters are singletons; the top ten hold over 5.5%. V and J are TRBV5-1 and TRBJ2-7, with 10 bases matching TRBD2. This TCR came from a woman between 35 and 50 years old in good health and CMV-seronegative. Source material: PBMCs. CDR3 loop: CASNPLAGVDYEQYF. The CDR3 region has the DNA TGCGCCAGCAACCCGCTAGCGGGAGTAGACTACGAGCAGTACTTC.